This record concerns one T cell receptor beta chain sequence. The antigen remains undetermined. Data came from immunoSEQ multiplex PCR; TCRdb stores just in-frame clones and leaves some out. The sample contains about 50,000 clones, about 83% of which appear only once. Patients in the study, people with chemo-refractory metastatic non-small-cell lung cancer, received focal radiation plus ipilimumab CTLA-4 blockade. These data originate in a study of radiotherapy plus CTLA-4 blockade in lung cancer. The wider study: Patients showed objective responses in about 20% of cases and disease control in approximately 28%.

Whole-study findings and limits: The authors reported that early blood T cell clone dynamics, with interferon-beta, best predicted response.

The CDR3 spans 12 residues. Germline values: CDR1 SGHKS, CDR2 YYEKEE (reference sequence). V lost 4 bases and J 7 bases, leaving 11 bases between the germline ends. Sequenced material: peripheral blood, taken from a patient treated with radiotherapy plus ipilimumab. The chain uses TRBV5-5 and TRBJ1-2, with TRBD1 as a possible D gene (6 bases). This clonotype originated in a human donor with non-small cell lung cancer whose response to radiotherapy plus ipilimumab could not be evaluated. CDR3 residues: CASSIDRFGYTF. DNA for the CDR3: TGTGCCAGCAGCATTGACAGGTTTGGCTACACCTTC.